Following are 8 T cell receptor beta chains from one sample sequenced in a study of blood T cell repertoires in COVID-19. Produced via immunoSEQ multiplex PCR; TCRdb's table is partial and in-frame only. Of over 55,000 clones listed, about four fifths were seen once; the top ten hold around 32%. Sequencing was performed on peripheral blood. The receptors derive from a human donor in a cohort sampled during active COVID-19.

This chain links TRBV7-2 with TRBJ2-7, with 12 nucleotides matching TRBD2. There are 15 residues in the CDR3. Germline-derived CDR1 and CDR2 are SGHTA and FQGNSA. The ends lost 4 bases at V and 3 bases at J; junction bases unmatched: 4. The CDR3 loop is CASSSTSGGLYEQYF. CDR3 nucleotide sequence: TGTGCCAGCAGCTCGACTAGCGGGGGCCTCTACGAGCAGTACTTC.

The J gene is TRBJ1-2, the V gene TRBV29-1; 10 bases align to TRBD1. CDR3 length: 14 residues. Trimming took 4 bases from V and 4 from J; bases not matched to a gene: 6. CDR1 is SQVTM and CDR2 is ANQGSEA in the germline V gene. CDR3 amino acids: CSVVGQGLLYGYTF. CDR3 DNA: TGCAGCGTTGTGGGACAGGGGCTCCTCTATGGCTACACCTTC.

V is TRBV4-3 and J is TRBJ2-1; 8 nucleotides agree with TRBD2. The J segment lost 7 bases and the V segment lost 0 bases, leaving 11 bases of the junction unmatched. The CDR3 covers 17 residues. The germline gives CDR1 LGHNA, CDR2 YSLEER. The CDR3 DNA reads TGCGCCAGCAGCCAAGATCCGGCCGGGGGGGCCCAGAATGAGCAGTTCTTC. Its translation: CASSQDPAGGAQNEQFF.

This clone was seen more than once but under ten times. The J gene is TRBJ2-5, the V gene TRBV7-9; 12 bases fit TRBD2. This CDR3 contains 16 residues. Germline CDR1 reads SEHNR; CDR2 reads FQNEAQ (reference sequence). The junction had 6 bases not matched to a gene; V was cut back by 5 bases and J by 2 bases. This CDR3 is CASSVGLAGSQETQYF. CDR3 nucleotides: TGTGCCAGCAGCGTCGGACTAGCGGGATCGCAAGAGACCCAGTACTTC.

The genes are TRBV11-2 and TRBJ2-5; weak D call: TRBD2 (5 bases). Per germline, CDR1 SGHAT and CDR2 FQNNGV. The CDR3 runs 16 residues. V lost 4 bases and J 4 bases, leaving 19 bases between the germline ends. The CDR3 sequence is CASSSSPDYVGETQYF. The CDR3 DNA follows: TGTGCCAGCAGCTCATCTCCCGACTACGTCGGAGAGACCCAGTACTTC.

This clone was seen only once. V usage is TRBV29-1 and J usage is TRBJ2-5, with a weak D call TRBD2 (5 bases). In germline, CDR1 is SQVTM, CDR2 ANQGSEA. CDR3 length equals 13 residues. V was cut by 0 bases and J by 4 bases, with 9 bases left in between. CDR3 sequence reads: CSVEDRGLETQYF. CDR3 in DNA: TGCAGCGTTGAAGATCGGGGTTTAGAGACCCAGTACTTC.

The chain has TRBV29-1 and TRBJ2-3, with 8 bases aligning to TRBD2. This CDR3 is built from 17 residues. V was pared by 7 bases and J by 6 bases, with 21 bases of the junction left unmatched. Germline values: CDR1 SQVTM, CDR2 ANQGSEA. The CDR3 region has the DNA TGCAGCGCCCACAGCCCGTCCGGGGGGGTGTTTCGCGATACGCAGTATTTT. This encodes CSAHSPSGGVFRDTQYF.

This clone was recorded once. The chain employs TRBV11-2 and TRBJ1-5, with 8 bases lining up with TRBD1. The germline CDR1 and CDR2 sequences are SGHAT and FQNNGV. This CDR3 is 13 amino acids long. V gave up 4 bases and J gave up 7 bases; unmatched junction bases: 3. CDR3 DNA sequence: TGTGCCAGCAGCTATGACAGGGGCCAGCCCCAGCATTTT. Amino acid sequence: CASSYDRGQPQHF.